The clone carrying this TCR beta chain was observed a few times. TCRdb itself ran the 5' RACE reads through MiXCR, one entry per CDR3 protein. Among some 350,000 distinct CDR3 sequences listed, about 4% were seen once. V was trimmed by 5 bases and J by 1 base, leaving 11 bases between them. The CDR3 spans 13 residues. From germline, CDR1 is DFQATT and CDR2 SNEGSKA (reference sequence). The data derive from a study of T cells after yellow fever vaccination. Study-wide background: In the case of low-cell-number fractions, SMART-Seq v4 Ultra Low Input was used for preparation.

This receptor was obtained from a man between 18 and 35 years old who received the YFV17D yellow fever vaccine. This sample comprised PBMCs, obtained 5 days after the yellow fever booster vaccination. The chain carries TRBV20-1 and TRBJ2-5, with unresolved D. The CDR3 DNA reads TGCAGTGCTTATTTAGACACCCAAGAGACCCAGTACTTC. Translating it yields CSAYLDTQETQYF.